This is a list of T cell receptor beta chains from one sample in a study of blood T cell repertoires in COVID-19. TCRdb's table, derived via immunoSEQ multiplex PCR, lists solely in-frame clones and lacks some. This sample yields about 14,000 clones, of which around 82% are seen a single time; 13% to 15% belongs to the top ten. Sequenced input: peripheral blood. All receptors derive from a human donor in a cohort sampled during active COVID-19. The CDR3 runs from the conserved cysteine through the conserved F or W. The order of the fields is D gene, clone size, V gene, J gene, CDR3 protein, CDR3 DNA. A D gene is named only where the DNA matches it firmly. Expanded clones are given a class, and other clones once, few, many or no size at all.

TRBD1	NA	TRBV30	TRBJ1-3	CAWSPPPGQAVPGNTIYF	TGTGCCTGGAGTCCGCCCCCAGGACAGGCTGTTCCTGGAAACACCATATATTTT
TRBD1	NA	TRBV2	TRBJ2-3	CASSGRDSRFGDTQYF	TGTGCCAGCAGTGGTCGGGACAGTCGGTTTGGTGATACGCAGTATTTT
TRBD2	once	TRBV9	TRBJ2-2	CASSALLAGAGELFF	TGTGCCAGCAGCGCCCTACTAGCGGGTGCCGGGGAGCTGTTTTTT
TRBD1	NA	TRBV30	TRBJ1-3	CAWSAQGAVSGNTIYF	TGTGCCTGGAGTGCCCAGGGGGCGGTTTCTGGAAACACCATATATTTT
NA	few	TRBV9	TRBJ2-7	CASSVGGDDGYEQYF	TGTGCCAGCAGCGTAGGCGGGGATGACGGCTACGAGCAGTACTTC
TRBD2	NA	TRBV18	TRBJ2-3	CASSPSSAGVTDTQYF	TGTGCCAGCTCACCTTCCTCGGCGGGAGTAACAGATACGCAGTATTTT
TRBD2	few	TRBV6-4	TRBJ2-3	CASSDSTSGSTDTQYF	TGTGCCAGCAGTGACTCGACTAGCGGGAGCACAGATACGCAGTATTTT
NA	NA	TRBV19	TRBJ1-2	CASTPDRRYGYTF	TGTGCCAGTACCCCCGACAGACGCTATGGCTACACCTTC
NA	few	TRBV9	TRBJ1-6	CASSVGGENSPLHF	TGTGCCAGCAGCGTAGGGGGGGAAAATTCACCCCTCCACTTT
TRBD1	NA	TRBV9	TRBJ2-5	CASSGGQGSGETQYF	TGTGCCAGCAGCGGAGGACAGGGATCGGGAGAGACCCAGTACTTC
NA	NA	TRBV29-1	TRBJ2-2	CSVGIGGPGELFF	TGCAGCGTAGGCATTGGGGGCCCCGGGGAGCTGTTTTTT
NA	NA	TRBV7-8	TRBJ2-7	CASSHVVLGSSDKQYF	TGTGCCAGCAGCCATGTTGTGCTCGGGAGTTCGGACAAGCAGTACTTC
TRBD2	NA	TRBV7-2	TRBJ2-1	CASSSSGIVNEQFF	TGTGCCAGCAGCTCTAGCGGGATAGTCAATGAGCAGTTCTTC
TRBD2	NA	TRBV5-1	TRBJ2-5	CASSGGTSGAETQYF	TGCGCCAGCAGCGGGGGGACTAGCGGGGCAGAGACCCAGTACTTC
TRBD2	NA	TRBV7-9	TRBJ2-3	CASSQATSGADTQYF	TGTGCCAGCAGCCAGGCAACTAGCGGGGCAGATACGCAGTATTTT
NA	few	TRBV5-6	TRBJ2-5	CASSAGETQYF	TGTGCCAGCAGCGCCGGGGAGACCCAGTACTTC
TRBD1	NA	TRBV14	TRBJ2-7	CASSQDLPGQSNEQYF	TGTGCCAGCAGCCAAGATCTCCCGGGACAGTCCAACGAGCAGTACTTC
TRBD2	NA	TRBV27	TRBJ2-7	CASSLRLAGAYEQYF	TGTGCCAGCAGTTTAAGGCTAGCGGGGGCCTACGAGCAGTACTTC
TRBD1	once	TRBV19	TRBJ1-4	CATSGQGNEKLFF	TGTGCCACTTCGGGACAGGGGAATGAAAAACTGTTTTTT
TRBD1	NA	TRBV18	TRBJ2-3	CASSPPGQGDTQYF	TGTGCCAGCTCACCGCCTGGACAGGGGGATACGCAGTATTTT
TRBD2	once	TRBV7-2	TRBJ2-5	CASSSGLAGAETQYF	TGTGCCAGCAGCTCCGGACTAGCGGGAGCTGAGACCCAGTACTTC
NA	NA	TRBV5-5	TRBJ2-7	CASSLQGGPYEQYF	TGTGCCAGCAGCTTACAGGGGGGGCCCTACGAGCAGTACTTC
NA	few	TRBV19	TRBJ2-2	CASSSQGNTGELFF	TGTGCCAGTAGTAGCCAGGGGAACACCGGGGAGCTGTTTTTT
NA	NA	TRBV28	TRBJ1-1	CASSLPGTIHTEAFF	TGTGCCAGCAGTTTACCGGGGACAATTCACACTGAAGCTTTCTTT
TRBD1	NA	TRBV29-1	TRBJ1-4	CSVRTGNEKLFF	TGCAGCGTTCGGACAGGGAACGAAAAACTGTTTTTT
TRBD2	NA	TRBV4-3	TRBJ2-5	CASSQDSGLAGDSETQYF	TGCGCCAGCAGCCAAGATTCGGGGCTAGCGGGAGATTCGGAGACCCAGTACTTC
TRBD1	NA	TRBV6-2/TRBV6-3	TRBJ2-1	CASTPDRGSYNEQFF	TGTGCCAGCACCCCCGACAGGGGATCCTACAATGAGCAGTTCTTC
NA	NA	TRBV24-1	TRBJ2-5	CATSDGRSEGGETQYF	TGTGCCACCAGTGATGGACGGTCTGAAGGGGGAGAGACCCAGTACTTC
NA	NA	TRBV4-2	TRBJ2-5	CASSQEGRGSRQETQYF	TGTGCCAGCAGCCAAGAAGGAAGGGGCAGTCGGCAAGAGACCCAGTACTTC